One and the same sample provided the 30 T cell receptor beta chains below, sequenced in a study of blood T cells in healthy people across ages. Combining a sample-barcoded 5' primer with a J-beta primer mix, a second PCR ran for roughly 7 to 11 cycles. TCRdb called the 5' RACE reads again in MiXCR, with one record for every CDR3 protein. The table has approximately 1.5 million distinct CDR3 sequences, about 31% seen once. The sample consisted of blood. The receptors originated from a woman aged 30 to 39 in good health.

The chain is built from TRBV4-1 and TRBJ2-7; 15 bases fit TRBD2. Trimming took 5 bases from V and 3 from J; bases not matched to a gene: 2. The CDR3 covers 15 residues. CDR1 and CDR2 (germline): MGHRA, YSYEKL. The CDR3 DNA follows: TGCGCCAGCAGCGGACTAGCGGGGGGGATCTACGAGCAGTACTTC. Protein product: CASSGLAGGIYEQYF.

Here the CDR3 DNA reads TGTGCCAGCAGCCAAGTAGGGAAGAACACTGAAGCTTTCTTT. Residues: CASSQVGKNTEAFF. The genes are TRBV3-1 and TRBJ1-1; no reliable D call. Trimming stripped 1 base from V and 1 base from J, with 7 bases between. CDR1 LGHDT and CDR2 YNNKEL come from the germline V gene (reference sequence). This CDR3 has 14 residues.

The chain uses TRBV10-2 and TRBJ2-7; possible D gene TRBD1, 6 bases. Germline assignment: CDR1 WSHSY and CDR2 SAAADI. The V gene lost 9 bases and the J gene lost 5 bases, with 20 bases spanning the gap. This CDR3 is built from 14 residues. The CDR3 region is CASHHRALRDEQYF. The CDR3 nucleotides are TGCGCCAGTCATCACAGGGCCCTCCGGGACGAGCAGTACTTC.

The gene calls are TRBV2 and TRBJ1-5; D unresolved. The ends were cut back, 2 bases at V and 8 bases at J, with 13 bases in the middle. Germline loops: CDR1 SNHLY, CDR2 FYNNEI. CDR3 length equals 14 residues. DNA for the CDR3: TGTGCCAGCAGTGAATTGGGCGGTCGGAAGCCCCAGCATTTT. Protein product: CASSELGGRKPQHF.

This clonotype has just a few counts. The chain has TRBV10-3 and TRBJ2-7, with 10 bases aligning to TRBD1. The CDR3 loop spans 14 amino acids. Trimming removed 6 bases from V and 1 base from J; junction bases left unmatched: 3. Per germline, CDR1 ENHRY and CDR2 SYGVKD. The CDR3 spells CAIRDRGDSYEQYF. The DNA of the CDR3 is TGTGCCATCAGGGACAGGGGGGATTCCTACGAGCAGTACTTC.

The chain has TRBV20-1 and TRBJ2-1; 12 bases map to TRBD2. CDR3 length equals 15 residues. Germline trimming cut 5 bases from V and 7 bases from J; bases unmatched to any gene: 9. Per the germline V gene, CDR1 is DFQATT and CDR2 is SNEGSKA (reference sequence). The CDR3: CSAGHLAGGRNEQFF. The CDR3 bases are TGCAGTGCTGGTCACCTAGCGGGGGGGCGGAATGAGCAGTTCTTC.

This clonotype was observed a handful of times. This chain connects TRBV12-3 or TRBV12-4 to TRBJ2-7; possible D gene TRBD1, 7 bases. CDR3 size: 15 residues. Trimming took 3 bases from V and 3 from J, leaving 15 bases between them. Here the CDR3 DNA reads TGTGCCAGCAGTTTTCAGGCAGGGGGGTACTACGAGCAGTACTTC. As protein: CASSFQAGGYYEQYF.

The chain uses TRBV4-1 and TRBJ2-2, with 10 bases lining up with TRBD2. Germline CDR1 MGHRA, CDR2 YSYEKL. This CDR3 is 17 amino acids long. V trimming: 1 base; J trimming: 7 bases; junction bases outside the gene matches: 9. In nucleotides, the CDR3 is TGCGCCAGCAGCCAAGTTTGGACTAGCGGTATCAACGGGGAGCTGTTTTTT. Translating gives CASSQVWTSGINGELFF.

This clonotype was seen only a few times. The gene calls are TRBV6-2 or TRBV6-3 and TRBJ2-5; 9 bases fit TRBD2. The CDR3 spans 16 residues. The V segment lost 8 bases and the J segment 2 bases; nucleotides outside the gene matches: 12. Germline-derived CDR1 and CDR2 are MNHEY and SVGEGT. The CDR3 bases are TGTGCCAGCGGAGCGAGCGGGGGGCCGAGGCAAGAGACCCAGTACTTC. Protein sequence: CASGASGGPRQETQYF.

The chain recombines TRBV12-3 or TRBV12-4 with TRBJ2-3, with a possible D match to TRBD1 (7 bases). Between the trimmed V and J ends, which lost 6 bases and 1 base, there was a span of 14 bases. There are 15 residues in the CDR3. The CDR3 bases are TGTGCCAGCAGCAACCAGGGGGGTCGCACAGATACGCAGTATTTT. It yields the protein CASSNQGGRTDTQYF.

As regards this clonotype: At one of its ends the junction is not consistent with the germline gene, which may arise from a read error. The V call is TRBV27, the J call TRBJ2-7, with 7 bases aligning to TRBD2. Per germline, CDR1 MNHEY and CDR2 SMNVEV (reference sequence). The CDR3 runs to 15 residues. Here the CDR3 DNA reads TGTGCCAGCAGTTTATCGCGGGAGAGTACCTACGGGCAGTACTTC. Translated: CASSLSRESTYGQYF.

This clonotype was observed a handful of times. The chain joins TRBV7-9 to TRBJ1-4; D is possibly TRBD1 (6 bases). The V end lost 5 bases, the J end lost 8 bases, and 18 bases lay between the germline ends. The germline V gene encodes CDR1 SEHNR and CDR2 FQNEAQ (reference sequence). The CDR3 runs 15 residues. This CDR3 is CASSPIQGLNEKLFF. The CDR3 DNA sequence: TGTGCCAGCAGCCCGATACAGGGTTTAAACGAAAAACTGTTTTTT. Filled out from reference TRBV7-9 and TRBJ1-4, the complete variable domain reads DTGVSQNPRHKITKRGQNVTFRCDPISEHNRLYWYRQTLGQGPEFLTYFQNEAQLEKSRLLSDRFSAERPKGSFSTLEIQRTEQGDSAMYLCASSPIQGLNEKLFFGSGTQLSVL.

The chain employs TRBV3-1 and TRBJ2-1; no definite D call. Trimming left V 2 bases short and J 10 bases short, with 15 bases between. This CDR3 region has 14 residues. Germline-derived CDR1 and CDR2 are LGHDT and YNNKEL (reference sequence). CDR3 nucleotides: TGTGCCAGCAGCCAAATTGCACCAGCCGAGGAGCAGTTCTTC. Amino acid sequence: CASSQIAPAEEQFF.

This clonotype was detected a few times. The gene calls are TRBV6-1 and TRBJ1-5, with D maybe TRBD1 (6 bases). The ends were cut back, 6 bases at V and 4 bases at J, with 13 bases in the middle. The germline gives CDR1 MNHNS, CDR2 SASEGT. There are 14 residues in the CDR3. The chain's CDR3 is CASRERTENQPQHF. In nucleotides, the CDR3 is TGTGCCAGCAGGGAGCGGACAGAAAATCAGCCCCAGCATTTT.

This clonotype was observed at least ten times. The V gene is TRBV29-1, the J gene TRBJ1-1, with 8 positions matching TRBD1. Per germline, CDR1 SQVTM and CDR2 ANQGSEA. This CDR3 has 12 amino acids. After removal of 7 bases from V and 1 base from J, the junction contained 2 bases not matched to a gene. CDR3 nucleotide sequence: TGCAGCGGTGGACAGGGGAACACTGAAGCTTTCTTT. The encoded protein is CSGGQGNTEAFF.

This rearrangement joins TRBV15 to TRBJ1-1; tentative D call: TRBD1 (6 bases). The germline V and J ends were trimmed by 3 bases and 8 bases, with 19 bases remaining between them. Germline V gene lookup returns CDR1 LNHNV and CDR2 YYDKDF (reference sequence). The CDR3 contains 15 residues. CDR3 coding DNA: TGTGCCACCAGCAGGGAACCCTGGGGGGCCGTAGAAGCTTTCTTT. It codes for CATSREPWGAVEAFF.

This chain joins TRBV10-3 and TRBJ1-1, with D unclear. The germline V gene encodes CDR1 ENHRY and CDR2 SYGVKD. The CDR3 covers 12 residues. V lost 6 bases and J 4 bases, leaving 9 bases between the germline ends. This CDR3 reads CAISAGSTEAFF. CDR3 nucleotides: TGTGCCATCAGCGCGGGAAGCACTGAAGCTTTCTTT.

The chain has TRBV7-2 and TRBJ2-1; D is ambiguous. Per the germline V gene, CDR1 is SGHTA and CDR2 is FQGNSA. The V and J ends lost 6 bases and 0 bases respectively, with 12 bases between them. There are 15 residues in the CDR3. CDR3 bases: TGTGCCAGCAGGTTGGATTCGAACTCCTACAATGAGCAGTTCTTC. It codes for CASRLDSNSYNEQFF.

The chain employs TRBV3-1 and TRBJ2-5; TRBD1 might be the D (6 bases). The CDR3 runs 13 residues. CDR1 is LGHDT, CDR2 YNNKEL, per germline (reference sequence). Trimming took off 5 bases at V and 4 bases at J, with 11 bases between the two ends. Here the CDR3 DNA reads TGTGCCAGCAGCGCAAGGGGGACAGAGACCCAGTACTTC. This gives the protein CASSARGTETQYF.

Ten or more counts support this clonotype. The chain couples TRBV3-1 to TRBJ2-5; D tentatively fits TRBD1 or TRBD2 (5 bases each). V was pared by 5 bases and J by 3 bases, with 13 bases between. The germline gives CDR1 LGHDT, CDR2 YNNKEL (reference sequence). There are 14 residues in the CDR3. The CDR3 reads CASSYRGTEETQYF. CDR3 DNA: TGTGCCAGCAGCTATCGTGGGACGGAAGAGACCCAGTACTTC.

This clonotype occurred a few times. The chain joins TRBV15 to TRBJ2-1; D is unresolved. The CDR3 sequence is 13 residues long. Germline-derived CDR1 and CDR2 are LNHNV and YYDKDF (reference sequence). The V end was cut by 0 bases, the J end by 5 bases, with 5 bases between. The CDR3 DNA follows: TGTGCCACCAGCAGAGATTGGGACAATGAGCAGTTCTTC. This codes for CATSRDWDNEQFF.

The CDR3 sequence is CASSLRAPYINEQFF. The CDR3 DNA reads as TGTGCCAGCAGCTTGCGGGCCCCTTATATCAATGAGCAGTTCTTC. This chain uses TRBV7-9 with TRBJ2-1, with D maybe TRBD2 (5 bases). CDR1 and CDR2 from the germline V gene are SEHNR and FQNEAQ (reference sequence). The ends were cut back, 3 bases at V and 6 bases at J, with 15 bases in the middle. The CDR3 is 15 amino acids.

This clonotype showed up many times. This rearrangement joins TRBV29-1 to TRBJ2-7, with D perhaps matching TRBD1 (6 bases). There are 11 residues in the CDR3. Germline loops: CDR1 SQVTM, CDR2 ANQGSEA. The V gene lost 5 bases and the J gene lost 3 bases, with 8 bases spanning the gap. Here the CDR3 reads CSVSDSYEQYF. In DNA, the CDR3 is TGCAGCGTTTCGGACAGCTACGAGCAGTACTTC.

This clonotype showed up just a few times. The chain carries TRBV20-1 and TRBJ2-7, with TRBD2 matching over 13 bases. The J call may be faulty, since TRBJ2-5 better matches the DNA end. Germline V gene sequence: CDR1 DFQATT, CDR2 SNEGSKA (reference sequence). This CDR3 spans 16 amino acids. CDR3 bases: TGCAGTGCCTTCGGGACTAGCGGGGCTCCCGGAGAGACCCAGTACTTC. Its translation is CSAFGTSGAPGETQYF.

The chain links TRBV20-1 to TRBJ2-4; 9 bases align to TRBD1. Germline lookup yields CDR1 DFQATT and CDR2 SNEGSKA (reference sequence). This CDR3 region has 18 residues. V dropped 4 bases and J dropped 5; count of bases not matched to a gene: 18. The CDR3 spells CSATMTIWDREFQNIQYF. The CDR3 DNA is TGCAGTGCTACTATGACGATTTGGGACAGGGAATTTCAAAACATTCAGTACTTC.

Only a few counts were recorded for this clonotype. The chain is built from TRBV27 and TRBJ2-1; 11 nucleotides agree with TRBD1. With 5 bases clipped from V and 6 bases from J, the junction kept 3 bases outside the gene matches. This CDR3 comprises 14 residues. Germline CDR1 is MNHEY and CDR2 is SMNVEV (reference sequence). DNA for the CDR3: TGTGCCAGCAGTCAGGACAGGGGGCTCAATGAGCAGTTCTTC. It codes for CASSQDRGLNEQFF.

The gene calls are TRBV14 and TRBJ1-2; 8 bases map to TRBD1. The CDR3 covers 14 residues. From germline, CDR1 is SGHDN and CDR2 FVKESK. Trimming took 0 bases from V and 8 from J; bases not matched to a gene: 5. The CDR3 reads CASSQDSGGGGYTF. The DNA of the CDR3 is TGTGCCAGCAGCCAAGATTCAGGGGGCGGAGGCTACACCTTC. The full variable domain, in which reference TRBV14 and TRBJ1-2 provide the parts outside the CDR3, is EAGVTQFPSHSVIEKGQTVTLRCDPISGHDNLYWYRRVMGKEIKFLLHFVKESKQDESGMPNNRFLAERTGGTYSTLKVQPAELEDSGVYFCASSQDSGGGGYTFGSGTRLTVV.

The chain links TRBV6-5 to TRBJ1-1; a possible D gene is TRBD1 (5 bases). Germline CDR1 and CDR2: MNHEY and SVGAGI. This CDR3 contains 16 residues. Trimming removed 7 bases from V and 0 bases from J, with 18 bases in between. DNA for the CDR3: TGTGCCAGCACACATAGGGGAGAGAGGTTGAACACTGAAGCTTTCTTT. This codes for CASTHRGERLNTEAFF.

This clonotype was seen a handful of times. The J gene is TRBJ2-1, the V gene TRBV7-3; 7 bases fit TRBD1. V was pared by 6 bases and J by 0 bases, with 8 bases of the junction left unmatched. There are 16 residues in the CDR3. Germline values: CDR1 SGHTA, CDR2 FQGTGA. CDR3 in amino acids: CASSPSGQASYNEQFF. CDR3 bases: TGTGCCAGCAGTCCCTCTGGACAGGCCTCCTACAATGAGCAGTTCTTC.

This clonotype has more than one count but fewer than ten. This chain joins TRBV4-1 and TRBJ2-1, with TRBD1 matching over 7 bases. The CDR3 spans 18 residues. The ends lost 3 bases at V and 4 bases at J; junction bases unmatched: 15. Germline V gene sequence: CDR1 MGHRA, CDR2 YSYEKL. This chain's CDR3 is CASSQDVLLGQRYNEQFF. The CDR3 region has the DNA TGCGCCAGCAGCCAGGACGTTTTACTGGGACAGCGATACAATGAGCAGTTCTTC.